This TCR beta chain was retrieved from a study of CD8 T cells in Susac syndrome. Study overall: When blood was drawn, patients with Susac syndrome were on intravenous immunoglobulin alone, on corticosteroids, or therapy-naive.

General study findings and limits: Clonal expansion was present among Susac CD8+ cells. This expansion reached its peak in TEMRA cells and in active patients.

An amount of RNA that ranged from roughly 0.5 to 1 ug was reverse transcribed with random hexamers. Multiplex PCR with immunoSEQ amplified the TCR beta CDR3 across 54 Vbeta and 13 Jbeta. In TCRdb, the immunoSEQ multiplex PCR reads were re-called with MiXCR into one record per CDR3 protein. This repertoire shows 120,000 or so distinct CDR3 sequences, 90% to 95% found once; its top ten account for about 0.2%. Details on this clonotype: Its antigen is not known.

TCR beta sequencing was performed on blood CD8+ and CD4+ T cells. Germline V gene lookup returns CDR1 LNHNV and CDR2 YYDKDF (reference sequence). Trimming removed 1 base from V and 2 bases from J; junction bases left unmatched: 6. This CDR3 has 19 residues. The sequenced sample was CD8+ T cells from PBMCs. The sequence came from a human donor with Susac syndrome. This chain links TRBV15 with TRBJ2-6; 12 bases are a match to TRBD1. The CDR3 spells CATSRATGTGGTGANVLTF. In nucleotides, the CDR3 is TGTGCCACCAGCAGAGCAACCGGGACAGGGGGCACTGGGGCCAACGTCCTGACTTTC.